The source of this TCR beta chain is a study of T cells in Graves' hyperthyroidism and ophthalmopathy (dated by TCRdb to between 2018 and 2020). Regarding the research as a whole: Peripheral blood was collected at initial diagnosis, before any treatment. A discovery cohort of roughly 100 patients, approximately 45 with Graves' ophthalmopathy and fewer than 65 with stable Graves' hyperthyroidism, was used to find distinguishing TCR V-J signatures. Prospective prediction of ophthalmopathy was tested in an independent validation cohort of under 20 hyperthyroidism patients and some 17 patients who later progressed to ophthalmopathy. The approximately 100 discovery patients were randomly split 7:3 into training and test sets. The study also compared thyroid tissue and blood T-cell repertoires from several Graves' hyperthyroidism patients. After blood sampling, hyperthyroidism patients were treated with methimazole at a starting dose of 30 mg daily, and ophthalmopathy patients were treated with high-dose intravenous methylprednisolone. The paper reports TCR Vbeta CDR3 sequencing of about 140 peripheral blood samples: 43 ophthalmopathy, 70 to 85 hyperthyroidism and 17 progressor patients. Broad study findings and their caveats: Most expanded thyroid clonotypes (frequency above 0.001) were also detected in blood, suggesting blood repertoires may reflect thyroid immune responses. In validation, the model predicted progression to ophthalmopathy a median of approximately 6.6 months before onset, with roughly 70% sensitivity and almost 75% specificity. In cross-validation, a model built on a 13 V-J signature told ophthalmopathy apart from stable hyperthyroidism with approximately 91% sensitivity and about 81% specificity, and in testing the same model reached 80%/75%. Sample size was not statistically predetermined, and blinding of investigators to group allocation was not performed.

Including cysteine and phenylalanine, the CDR3 has 18 amino acids. Left in the record is the CDR3 DNA by itself, 54 bases read in frame from the first base. CDR1 is given as SQVTM and CDR2 as ANQGSEA, both from the germline V gene. V loses 4 bases, J loses 2 bases, and the germline ends lie 24 bases apart. In the ophthalmopathy patients, disease was moderately to severely active, with a Clinical Activity Score of 3 or more, a NOSPECS grade of 4 or more, and a duration of less than 3 months. The study excluded patients with uncontrolled infections, other autoimmune diseases, pregnancy or lactation. Diagnoses were established on the basis of clinical symptoms, serum thyroxine and TRAb, thyroid ultrasound, and orbital computed tomography. Ficoll-Paque density gradient centrifugation was used to isolate PBMCs from around 9.1 ml of fresh peripheral blood. Total RNA was extracted using Trizol reagent, and RNA quality was assessed on an Agilent 2100 Bioanalyzer.

This clonotype was detected many times. Its antigen has not been determined. No much larger clone is present one base from it, and per-base qualities are unavailable. The TCR beta CDR3 regions were amplified from RNA transcripts. The TCR CDR3 was subjected to a first round of RT-PCR using the HTBI primer set and the Qiagen OneStep RT-PCR kit. The libraries were constructed in a second round of multiplex PCR and then size-selected and purified. Sequencing of the libraries was done on an Illumina HiSeq2000 using paired-end 100 bp reads. Per the authors' processing: SOAPnuke was used to process the raw data, with reads discarded if the reads contained adapters or uncalled bases, had a mean Phred below 15, or lacked an exact constant-primer or identifier match. High-quality paired reads were merged using COPE v1.2.5, and each unique nucleotide sequence was defined as a clonotype. MiTCR v1.1 was used to align the clonotypes against IMGT TRBV, TRBD and TRBJ reference segments. The analysis was restricted to V-J combinations with a frequency above 0.0001, which together covered over 99% of the repertoires. A TCS score was defined as the ratio between F50 (clonal expansion) and ExV (chaos), using BLOSUM62-based TCRdist between CDR3 peptides within each V-J. Welch's t-statistics and random forest reduced fewer than 550 V-J features to fewer than 15, which were used in a naive Bayes classifier (R e1071). The raw public reads went through TCRdb reprocessing: fastp at Q25, MiXCR clone calling, in-frame beta chains kept. Entries that share a CDR3 protein sequence are merged under the most common genes and DNA. TCRdb's processing, not the authors' own work, is the source of the V and J calls. This sample is represented by around 620,000 distinct CDR3 sequences; 14% of them were singletons. Of the sample, more than 6% is held by the ten largest clones.

Sequencing was carried out using blood. The receptor was isolated from a woman aged 18 to 35 with Graves' ophthalmopathy. The sequence links TRBV29-1 to TRBJ2-1; the D element might be TRBD1 or TRBD2, as each aligns at 7 bases. The CDR3 is CSVGEGALRSRTYNEQFF. The sequenced DNA: TGCAGCGTTGGGGAGGGGGCGTTGAGATCCAGAACCTACAATGAGCAGTTCTTC.